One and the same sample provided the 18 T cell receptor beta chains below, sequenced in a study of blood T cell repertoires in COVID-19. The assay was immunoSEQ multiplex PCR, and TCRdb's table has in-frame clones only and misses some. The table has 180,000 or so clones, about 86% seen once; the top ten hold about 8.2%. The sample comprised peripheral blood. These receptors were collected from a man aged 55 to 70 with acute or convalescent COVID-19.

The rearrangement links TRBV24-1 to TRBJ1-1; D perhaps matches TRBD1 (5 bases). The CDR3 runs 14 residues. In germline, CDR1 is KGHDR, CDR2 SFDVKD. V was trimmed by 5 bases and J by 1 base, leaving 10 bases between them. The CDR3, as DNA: TGTGCCACCAGTGGTGGGCAGGGGAACACTGAAGCTTTCTTT. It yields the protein CATSGGQGNTEAFF.

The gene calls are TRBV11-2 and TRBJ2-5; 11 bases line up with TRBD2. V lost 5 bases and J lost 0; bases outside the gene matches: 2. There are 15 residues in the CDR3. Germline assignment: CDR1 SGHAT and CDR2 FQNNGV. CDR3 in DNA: TGTGCCAGCAGCCAGGGACTAGCGGACCAAGAGACCCAGTACTTC. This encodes CASSQGLADQETQYF.

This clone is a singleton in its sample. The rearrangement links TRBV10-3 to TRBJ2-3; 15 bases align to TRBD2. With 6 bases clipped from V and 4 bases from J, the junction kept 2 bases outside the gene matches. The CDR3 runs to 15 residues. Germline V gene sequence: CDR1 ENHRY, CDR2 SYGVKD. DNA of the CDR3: TGTGCCATCAGGGGGACTAGCGGGAGGTCAGATACGCAGTATTTT. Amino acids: CAIRGTSGRSDTQYF.

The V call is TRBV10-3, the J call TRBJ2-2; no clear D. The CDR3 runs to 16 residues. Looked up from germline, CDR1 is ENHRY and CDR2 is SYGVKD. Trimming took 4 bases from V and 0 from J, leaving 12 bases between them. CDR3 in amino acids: CAISGSARTNTGELFF. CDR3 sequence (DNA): TGTGCCATCAGTGGGTCAGCGCGAACGAACACCGGGGAGCTGTTTTTT.

CDR3 sequence (DNA): TGTGCCAGCAGTTTCTCTAGCGGGCTCACCGGGGAGCTGTTTTTT. It is translated as CASSFSSGLTGELFF. The gene calls are TRBV28 and TRBJ2-2, with 8 bases identical to TRBD2. V trimming: 3 bases; J trimming: 4 bases; junction bases outside the gene matches: 4. CDR1 MDHEN and CDR2 SYDVKM come from the germline V gene. The CDR3 has 15 amino acids.

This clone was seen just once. The CDR3 sequence: CTSSQGDRGRSNTEAFF. The CDR3, as DNA: TGCACCAGCAGCCAGGGGGACAGGGGCCGCTCGAACACTGAAGCTTTCTTT. The chain is built from TRBV1 and TRBJ1-1; TRBD1, the table's D call, lacks a check against the DNA. TRBV1 is a pseudogene segment. The CDR3 loop spans 17 amino acids.

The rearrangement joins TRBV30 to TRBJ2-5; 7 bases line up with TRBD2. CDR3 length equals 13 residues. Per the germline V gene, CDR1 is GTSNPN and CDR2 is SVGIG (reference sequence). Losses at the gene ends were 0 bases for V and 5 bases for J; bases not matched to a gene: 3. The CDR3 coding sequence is TGTGCCTGGAGTGTCTTGGGGGGGGAGACCCAGTACTTC. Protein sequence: CAWSVLGGETQYF.

CDR3 DNA: TGTGCCACCAGTGACCCGACTAGCGGGAGGGCCGAGCAGTACTTC. Its protein product is CATSDPTSGRAEQYF. This chain uses TRBV24-1 with TRBJ2-7, with TRBD2 matching 14 bases. The CDR3 runs 15 residues. CDR1 is KGHDR and CDR2 is SFDVKD in the germline V gene. J lost 6 bases, V lost 4 bases, and 4 bases had no gene match.

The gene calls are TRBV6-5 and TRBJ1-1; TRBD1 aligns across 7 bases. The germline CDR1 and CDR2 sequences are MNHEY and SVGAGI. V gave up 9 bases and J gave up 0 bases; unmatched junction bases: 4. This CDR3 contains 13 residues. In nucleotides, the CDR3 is TGTGCCAGGACGACAGGGTTGAACACTGAAGCTTTCTTT. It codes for CARTTGLNTEAFF.

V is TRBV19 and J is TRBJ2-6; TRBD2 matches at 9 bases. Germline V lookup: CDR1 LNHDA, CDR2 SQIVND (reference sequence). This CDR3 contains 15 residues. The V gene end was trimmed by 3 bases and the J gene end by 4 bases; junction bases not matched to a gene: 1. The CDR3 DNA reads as TGTGCCAGTAGTATCGGGACTAGCGGGGCCAACGTCCTGACTTTC. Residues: CASSIGTSGANVLTF.

The CDR3 region is CASSPTGLNQPQHF. In DNA, the CDR3 is TGTGCCAGCAGCCCTACAGGGTTGAATCAGCCCCAGCATTTT. The V gene is TRBV7-3, the J gene TRBJ1-5; TRBD1 is a possible D gene (6 bases). The germline gives CDR1 SGHTA, CDR2 FQGTGA. The CDR3 is 14 residues long. Trimming removed 5 bases from V and 4 bases from J, with 12 bases in between.

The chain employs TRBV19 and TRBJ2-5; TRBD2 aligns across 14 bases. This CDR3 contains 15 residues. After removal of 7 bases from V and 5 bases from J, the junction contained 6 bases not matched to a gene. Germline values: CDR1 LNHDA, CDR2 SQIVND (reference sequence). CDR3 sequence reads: CASTRLAGGPETQYF. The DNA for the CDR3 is TGTGCCAGTACCCGACTAGCGGGAGGGCCGGAGACCCAGTACTTC.

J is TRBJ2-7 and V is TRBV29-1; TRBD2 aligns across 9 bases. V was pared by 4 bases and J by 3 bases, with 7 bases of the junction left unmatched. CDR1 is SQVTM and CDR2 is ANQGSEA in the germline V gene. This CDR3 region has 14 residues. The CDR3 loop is CSVAGLAGNYEQYF. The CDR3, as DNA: TGCAGCGTTGCAGGGCTAGCGGGAAACTACGAGCAGTACTTC.

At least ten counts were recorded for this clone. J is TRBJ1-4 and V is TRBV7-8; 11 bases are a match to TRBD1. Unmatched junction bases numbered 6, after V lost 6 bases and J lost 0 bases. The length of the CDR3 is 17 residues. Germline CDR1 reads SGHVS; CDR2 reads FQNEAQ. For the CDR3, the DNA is TGTGCCAGCAGTACTCCGGGACAGGGGGCAACTAATGAAAAACTGTTTTTT. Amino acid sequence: CASSTPGQGATNEKLFF.

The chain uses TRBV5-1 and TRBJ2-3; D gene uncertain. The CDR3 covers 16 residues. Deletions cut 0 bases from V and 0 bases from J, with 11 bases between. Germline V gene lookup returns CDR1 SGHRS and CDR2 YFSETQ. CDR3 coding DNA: TGCGCCAGCAGCTTGGGGCAACCCCTTAGCACAGATACGCAGTATTTT. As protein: CASSLGQPLSTDTQYF.

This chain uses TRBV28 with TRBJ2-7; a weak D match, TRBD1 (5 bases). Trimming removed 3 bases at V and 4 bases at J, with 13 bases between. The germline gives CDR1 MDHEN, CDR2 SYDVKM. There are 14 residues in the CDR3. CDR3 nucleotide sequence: TGTGCCAGCAGTTTTTCAGGGTGGAGTTACGAGCAGTACTTC. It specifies CASSFSGWSYEQYF.

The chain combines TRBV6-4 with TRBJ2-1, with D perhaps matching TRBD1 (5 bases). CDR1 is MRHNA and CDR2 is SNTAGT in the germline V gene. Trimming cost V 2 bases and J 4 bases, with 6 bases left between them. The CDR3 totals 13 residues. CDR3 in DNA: TGTGCCAGCAGTGACGGGGCATACAATGAGCAGTTCTTC. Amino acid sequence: CASSDGAYNEQFF.

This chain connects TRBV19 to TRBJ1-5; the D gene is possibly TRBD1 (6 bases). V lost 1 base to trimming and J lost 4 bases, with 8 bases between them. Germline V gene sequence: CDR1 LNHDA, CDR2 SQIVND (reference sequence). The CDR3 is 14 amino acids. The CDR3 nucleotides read TGTGCCAGTAGTATAGGGACAGCGAATCAGCCCCAGCATTTT. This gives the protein CASSIGTANQPQHF.